This TCR beta chain was retrieved from a study of beta chain features in type 1 diabetes (dated 2018 in TCRdb). About the full investigation: Mean age, gender distribution, total cell number and subset yield did not differ between patients and healthy donors. Regulatory and stem cell-like memory subsets were isolated from only 8 patients and 8 healthy donors, whereas naive and central memory subsets came from all 30 or so donors. A total of 90 million to 140 million sorted cells were examined across all samples, and RNA yield correlated strongly with the number of cells per subset. The study compared TCRB repertoires of sorted circulating CD4+ T cell subsets between recently diagnosed type 1 diabetes patients and matched healthy donors.

What the authors observed across the whole study: Naive, central memory and regulatory TCRB repertoires appeared to be more alike among patients than among healthy donors. At VDJ recombination sites, type 1 diabetes patients had fewer insertions and more deleted nucleotides, which implies abnormalities in thymic rearrangement. PCR might favor shorter templates, but patient and control samples were amplified and corrected together, so any skew would affect both groups equally. Only small numbers of individuals were included in the HLA sub-analyses, which left unresolved whether HLA type had any influence on TCRB rearrangement. A moderate but significant shortening of TCRB CDR3 length was observed in type 1 diabetes patients in all four CD4+ subsets. Because cDNA was sequenced instead of genomic DNA, activated cells with high expression could be over-represented, although the groups did not differ in activation or CD3 levels.

From its cysteine to its phenylalanine, the CDR3 spans 11 amino acids. The only DNA kept is the CDR3, 33 bases in frame from the first base. Sequences DFQATT (CDR1) and SNEGSKA (CDR2) are obtained from the germline V gene (reference sequence). Trimming at the junction amounts to 2 bases on V and 12 bases on J, and the germline ends lie 11 bases apart. A single peripheral blood draw of around 100 mL on average was collected from each donor into heparinised tubes. Naive, central memory, regulatory and stem cell-like memory CD4+ T cells were sorted on a BD FACSAria II using a panel including CD45RO, CCR7, CD25, CD127, CD95 and CD27. Every sorted population had a purity above 95%. Right away, PBMCs were isolated by Lymphoprep density gradient centrifugation and were stained directly, with no culture step. Samples were stained and sorted in pairs, with one healthy donor and one patient per experiment, so that batch effects were minimized.

The entire isolated RNA was reverse transcribed using the High Capacity cDNA Reverse Transcription Kit, and thus expressed TCRB transcripts were sequenced. Deep immunoSEQ sequencing was applied to naive, central memory and regulatory T cell samples, giving an average of about 3.57 million total reads per sample. Sorted cells were lysed in RLT buffer and RNA was extracted with DNase-treated RNeasy Micro or Mini kits, depending on cell number. Each cell subset was processed separately to prevent cross-contamination, with patient and healthy donor samples processed together. The immunoSEQ multiplex PCR was used to amplify TCRB sequences from cDNA, generating 87-bp fragments that spanned the CDR3 region. Sequencing of the amplicons was performed on the Illumina HiSeq platform. Under the source paper's analysis protocol: PCR bias was corrected computationally using synthetic template baselines, and reads within Hamming distance 2 were collapsed, with unmergeable singletons discarded. By aligning reads against IMGT, V, D and J genes, CDR3 length, and insertions or deletions at six rearrangement sites were assigned. Within each subset, clonotype counts were normalized to sorted cell number, and only after that were true diversity and Gini coefficients computed with the tcR R package. The overlap coefficient, calculated on TCRB nucleotide sequences, was used to quantify repertoire sharing. As a proxy for the pre-selection repertoire, out-of-frame TCRB sequences from naive cells were analyzed. Held by TCRdb, this immuneACCESS table contains in-frame sequences only and omits some clones. Under half of the omission traces to an unresolved V gene where checked; the cause of the rest is unknown. V and J calls plus clone size are reproduced from that table; the DNA served to infer D and trimming. The sample table shows over 700,000 clones, and roughly a sixth are seen once. Together, the top ten hold around 0.02% of the sample.

As regards this clone: Its antigen is not yet known. No quality values exist for individual bases; no much larger clone is one base distant.

Material for sequencing was naive CD4+ T cells from blood. The sample's cell subset or site label is to be understood as: true naive CD4+ T cells. The chain employs TRBV20-1 and TRBJ2-1; TRBD2 is perhaps the D gene, given 6 matching bases. This receptor was obtained from a woman aged 18-29 years in good health. The CDR3 corresponds to CSARFREAQFF. The nucleotides read TGCAGTGCTAGATTCAGGGAGGCGCAGTTCTTC.